This T cell receptor (beta chain) was documented in a study of vaccination effects on CD4 cells after COVID-19. Across the study: As their vaccination, participants received two doses of either BNT162b2 or mRNA-1273.

Viral peptide pool expansion of antigen-specific CD4+ T cells preceded sequencing in the ViraFEST assay. With 10 days of culture completed, CD4+ T cells were isolated. Vaccinees lacked prior SARS-CoV-2 infection and tested negative for nucleocapsid antibodies. Both day 3 and day 7 saw half the medium replaced with IL-2 medium. This clone turned up a few times. Antigen: not known. V lost 0 bases, J lost 0 bases, and 9 bases lay in between. Per the germline V gene, CDR1 is LGHDT and CDR2 is YNNKEL (reference sequence). The CDR3 spans 17 residues. Overall study results and limits: Few convalescent patients and no early post-infection timepoints were included in the study.

The data were produced by immunoSEQ multiplex PCR, yet TCRdb's version contains in-frame clones alone and is incomplete. The sample holds 41,000 or so clones; 77% are singletons and the top ten take 2.5% to 3.5%. This TCR came from a human donor who received a COVID-19 vaccine. The source was CD4+ T cells from PBMCs cultured with HCoV-NL63 spike peptides, collected before COVID-19 vaccination. The chain joins TRBV3-1 (or the pseudogene TRBV3-2) to TRBJ1-6; no definite D call. CDR3 sequence (DNA): TGTGCCAGCAGCCAAGATCGGGTGATCTCCTATAATTCACCCCTCCACTTT. It specifies CASSQDRVISYNSPLHF.